Presented here are 29 T cell receptor beta chains from one specimen sequenced in a study of shared clonotypes between healthy human individuals. Produced via immunoSEQ multiplex PCR; TCRdb's table is partial and in-frame only. The sample holds a few hundred thousand clones, roughly 84% seen once. The sequencing sample was made of memory CD8+ T cells sorted from blood. The subset is: CD45RO+ cells pooled with CCR7-negative TemRA cells. The receptors derive from a man aged 18 to 30 in good health.

The count of this clone is one. The rearrangement uses TRBV27 and TRBJ2-6; possibly TRBD1 for D (6 bases). V lost 2 bases to trimming and J lost 2 bases, with 10 bases between them. CDR1 MNHEY and CDR2 SMNVEV come from the germline V gene (reference sequence). There are 16 residues in the CDR3. The CDR3 DNA reads as TGTGCCAGCAGTTTACAGGGGATGGCTGGGGCCAACGTCCTGACTTTC. It specifies CASSLQGMAGANVLTF.

This clone is a singleton in its sample. The rearrangement links TRBV6-5 to TRBJ1-1; possibly TRBD1 for D (5 bases). This CDR3 is 14 amino acids long. Germline assignment: CDR1 MNHEY and CDR2 SVGAGI. V lost 8 bases and J lost 1, with 14 bases in between. The CDR3 protein is CASHWGTSNTEAFF. For the CDR3, the DNA is TGTGCCAGCCATTGGGGGACCTCGAACACTGAAGCTTTCTTT.

There are a few counts of this clone. The genes are TRBV10-1 and TRBJ2-7; D is undetermined. V was trimmed by 3 bases and J by 2 bases, leaving 8 bases between them. The CDR3 totals 13 residues. Germline CDR1 is WNHNN and CDR2 is SYGVQD (reference sequence). In nucleotides, the CDR3 is TGCGCCAGCAGTGATCCTGAGACCTACGAGCAGTACTTC. Protein: CASSDPETYEQYF.

This clone has just one count. The V gene is TRBV28, the J gene TRBJ2-2; TRBD1 matches 8 bases. Germline lookup yields CDR1 MDHEN and CDR2 SYDVKM. This CDR3 has 17 amino acids. V dropped 3 bases and J dropped 3; count of bases not matched to a gene: 9. The DNA of the CDR3 is TGTGCCAGCAGTTTTCCAGGACAGGGACTCGACACCGGGGAGCTGTTTTTT. The encoded protein is CASSFPGQGLDTGELFF.

With regard to this clone: A read error may produce the germline difference seen at one junction end. The J gene is TRBJ2-7, the V gene TRBV11-3, with D possibly being TRBD2 (5 bases). The CDR3 extends over 9 amino acids. CDR1 is SGHNT, CDR2 YENEEA, per germline. CDR3 loop: CASSLVREF. CDR3 nucleotide sequence: TGTGCCAGCAGCTTAGTACGGGAATTC.

Note on this clone: The same CDR3 arises from other DNA sequences in this sample as well. The CDR3 spells CASSLLAGAETQYF. DNA of the CDR3: TGTGCCAGCAGCCTCCTAGCGGGGGCTGAGACCCAGTACTTC. V is TRBV27 and J is TRBJ2-5; 10 bases align to TRBD2. V trimming: 6 bases; J trimming: 5 bases; junction bases outside the gene matches: 6. Looked up from germline, CDR1 is MNHEY and CDR2 is SMNVEV (reference sequence). This CDR3 region has 14 residues.

CDR3 protein: CASSQAGSSTDTQYF. CDR3 sequence (DNA): TGCGCCAGCAGCCAAGCAGGGTCATCCACAGATACGCAGTATTTT. The chain combines TRBV4-3 with TRBJ2-3; weak D call: TRBD1 (5 bases). The V gene's germline CDR1 is LGHNA and CDR2 YSLEER. V was shortened by 1 base and J by 2 bases, with 10 bases between the two germline ends. The CDR3 extends over 15 amino acids.

This chain uses TRBV4-3 with TRBJ1-2; the D is unclear. Per germline, CDR1 LGHNA and CDR2 YSLEER. The CDR3 length is 15 residues. Deletions cut 0 bases from V and 4 bases from J, with 12 bases between. CDR3 bases: TGCGCCAGCAGCCAAGATTTCGGATCGACCTATGGCTACACCTTC. Translated, it gives CASSQDFGSTYGYTF.

V and J are TRBV25-1 and TRBJ2-5, with 8 bases matching TRBD1. The junction had 11 bases not matched to a gene; V was cut back by 10 bases and J by 7 bases. Looked up from germline, CDR1 is MGHDK and CDR2 is SYGVNS. CDR3 size: 13 residues. The CDR3 reads CATSDREGGTQYF. Written as DNA, the CDR3 is TGTGCCACCTCGGACAGGGAAGGTGGGACCCAGTACTTC.

The J gene is TRBJ2-5, the V gene TRBV6-5; possible D gene TRBD2, 5 bases. Germline-derived CDR1 and CDR2 are MNHEY and SVGAGI. The V end was cut by 2 bases, the J end by 5 bases, with 6 bases between. The CDR3 totals 12 residues. CDR3 in amino acids: CASSYPGETQYF. In DNA, the CDR3 is TGTGCCAGCAGTTACCCGGGGGAGACCCAGTACTTC.

The chain is built from TRBV7-9 and TRBJ2-7; 8 nucleotides match TRBD2. This CDR3 spans 18 amino acids. The V gene's germline CDR1 is SEHNR and CDR2 FQNEAQ (reference sequence). V trimming: 2 bases; J trimming: 6 bases; junction bases outside the gene matches: 18. CDR3 region: CASSLSFGASSGLPEQYF. Written as DNA, the CDR3 is TGTGCCAGCAGCTTATCTTTCGGGGCGTCTAGCGGGCTGCCCGAGCAGTACTTC.

This clone was detected a few times. The rearrangement joins TRBV13 to TRBJ2-1; either TRBD1 or TRBD2 may fit D (6 bases each). The CDR3 is 15 residues long. V was clipped by 3 bases and J by 0 bases, with 9 bases between them. The germline V gene has CDR1 PRHDT and CDR2 FYEKMQ (reference sequence). CDR3 residues: CASSLEGDSYNEQFF. CDR3 nucleotides: TGTGCCAGCAGCTTGGAGGGGGACTCCTACAATGAGCAGTTCTTC.

The rearrangement joins TRBV19 to TRBJ2-7, with TRBD1 as a possible D gene (6 bases). The CDR3 sequence is 13 residues long. Between the trimmed V and J ends, which lost 5 bases and 3 bases, there was a span of 11 bases. Per the germline V gene, CDR1 is LNHDA and CDR2 is SQIVND (reference sequence). The DNA for the CDR3 is TGTGCCAGTAGTTTACAGGGCGACTACGAGCAGTACTTC. This gives the protein CASSLQGDYEQYF. Full variable domain (remainder filled in from reference TRBV19 and TRBJ2-7): DGGITQSPKYLFRKEGQNVTLSCEQNLNHDAMYWYRQDPGQGLRLIYYSQIVNDFQKGDIAEGYSVSREKKESFPLTVTSAQKNPTAFYLCASSLQGDYEQYFGPGTRLTVT.

The chain uses TRBV13 and TRBJ2-5, with D maybe TRBD1 (6 bases). V was cut by 5 bases and J by 2 bases, with 12 bases left in between. Germline CDR1 and CDR2: PRHDT and FYEKMQ (reference sequence). This CDR3 spans 14 amino acids. This chain's CDR3 is CASSVDRTQETQYF. In DNA form, the CDR3 reads TGTGCCAGCAGCGTCGACAGGACGCAAGAGACCCAGTACTTC.

The rearrangement uses TRBV4-3 and TRBJ1-2, with unresolved D. This CDR3 has 13 residues. Trimming removed 1 base from V and 7 bases from J, with 10 bases in between. Germline V gene lookup returns CDR1 LGHNA and CDR2 YSLEER. As DNA, the CDR3 is TGCGCCAGCAGCCAAGGAGATTTGGTTGGCTACACCTTC. It is translated as CASSQGDLVGYTF.

The CDR3 sequence: CATQRYDRETQYF. In nucleotides, the CDR3 is TGTGCCACGCAACGGTACGATAGGGAGACCCAGTACTTC. This chain joins TRBV28 and TRBJ2-5; the D is unclear. V was clipped by 10 bases and J by 5 bases, with 17 bases between them. The germline CDR1 and CDR2 sequences are MDHEN and SYDVKM. This CDR3 has 13 amino acids.

The rearrangement joins TRBV6-5 to TRBJ2-2; D remains unclear. Germline V gives CDR1 MNHEY, CDR2 SVGAGI. V was cut by 0 bases and J by 7 bases, with 9 bases left in between. This CDR3 is built from 14 residues. The CDR3 loop is CASSYSGWHGELFF. Here the CDR3 DNA reads TGTGCCAGCAGTTACTCGGGGTGGCACGGGGAGCTGTTTTTT.

A single count supports this clone. This chain links TRBV6-5 with TRBJ2-5, with 9 bases aligning to TRBD2. This CDR3 is built from 14 residues. Germline V gives CDR1 MNHEY, CDR2 SVGAGI. V gave up 7 bases and J gave up 5 bases; unmatched junction bases: 8. The DNA of the CDR3 is TGTGCCAGCAAACCTAGCGGGGAAGGGGAGACCCAGTACTTC. Protein: CASKPSGEGETQYF.

The chain uses TRBV5-1 and TRBJ1-1, with 7 bases identical to TRBD1. J gave up 0 bases and V 5 bases, and 13 bases lay outside the gene matches. The CDR3 extends over 17 amino acids. Per germline, CDR1 SGHRS and CDR2 YFSETQ. As DNA, the CDR3 is TGCGCCAGCAGTTCCCACATGGGACAGCTCATGAACACTGAAGCTTTCTTT. Protein: CASSSHMGQLMNTEAFF.

This clone was detected only once. The chain couples TRBV19 to TRBJ2-1; D ambiguous. CDR1 is LNHDA and CDR2 is SQIVND in the germline V gene (reference sequence). The CDR3 extends over 12 amino acids. Trimming took off 5 bases at V and 4 bases at J, with 6 bases between the two ends. As DNA, the CDR3 is TGTGCCAGTAGTCTTGTTTACAATGAGCAGTTCTTC. It encodes CASSLVYNEQFF.

This chain uses TRBV28 with TRBJ2-5, with a possible D match to TRBD1 (5 bases). Germline V gene data show CDR1 as MDHEN and CDR2 as SYDVKM. CDR3 length: 13 amino acids. V lost 8 bases and J lost 5, with 15 bases in between. CDR3 sequence reads: CASGWQGWETQYF. Written as DNA, the CDR3 is TGTGCCAGCGGGTGGCAGGGCTGGGAGACCCAGTACTTC.

The V and J genes are TRBV15 and TRBJ1-5, with 8 bases aligning to TRBD1. Trimming took 5 bases from V and 6 from J; bases not matched to a gene: 6. The CDR3 contains 14 residues. The germline V gene has CDR1 LNHNV and CDR2 YYDKDF (reference sequence). The CDR3 sequence is CATSARQGFQPQHF. As DNA, the CDR3 is TGTGCCACCAGCGCCCGACAGGGGTTTCAGCCCCAGCATTTT.

V and J are TRBV5-8 and TRBJ2-1, with 9 bases matching TRBD1. The CDR3 has 14 residues. Trimming cost V 2 bases and J 4 bases; bases outside gene matches: 1. The V gene's germline CDR1 is SGHTS and CDR2 YDEGEE. The CDR3 here is CASSLGQGYNEQFF. Written as DNA, the CDR3 is TGTGCCAGCAGCTTAGGACAGGGGTACAATGAGCAGTTCTTC.

This clone was seen more than once but under ten times. This chain joins TRBV2 and TRBJ2-7, with D possibly being TRBD1 or TRBD2 (5 bases each). Germline values: CDR1 SNHLY, CDR2 FYNNEI. The CDR3 is made up of 14 amino acids. V was pared by 8 bases and J by 0 bases, with 14 bases between. The CDR3 spells CASPRDPNSYEQYF. In nucleotides, the CDR3 is TGTGCCAGCCCCCGGGACCCAAACTCCTACGAGCAGTACTTC.

This clone was picked up one time. The J gene is TRBJ2-5, the V gene TRBV15, with D perhaps matching TRBD1 or TRBD2 (5 bases each). The CDR3 is 14 amino acids. Deletions cut 8 bases from V and 5 bases from J, with 18 bases between. From germline, CDR1 is LNHNV and CDR2 YYDKDF (reference sequence). The CDR3 reads CATESRGESETQYF. CDR3 coding DNA: TGTGCCACCGAGAGTAGAGGGGAGTCTGAGACCCAGTACTTC.

This clone showed up just a few times. The chain joins TRBV27 to TRBJ2-2, with TRBD1 matching 8 bases. This CDR3 is 15 amino acids long. CDR1 is MNHEY and CDR2 is SMNVEV in the germline V gene (reference sequence). J gave up 6 bases and V 5 bases, and 8 bases lay outside the gene matches. CDR3 loop: CASSRRTGKSGELFF. The DNA of the CDR3 is TGTGCCAGCAGTCGTAGGACAGGGAAGTCCGGGGAGCTGTTTTTT.

The V call is TRBV18, the J call TRBJ2-5; D gene ambiguous. Trimming took 5 bases from V and 3 from J, leaving 10 bases between them. The V gene's germline CDR1 is KGHSH and CDR2 LQKENI. The CDR3 loop spans 13 amino acids. This chain's CDR3 is CASSNDWEETQYF. CDR3 nucleotides: TGTGCCAGCTCAAACGATTGGGAAGAGACCCAGTACTTC.

This clone appeared a single time. V usage is TRBV4-3 and J usage is TRBJ2-7; D might be TRBD2 (6 bases). The CDR3 is made up of 15 amino acids. Per germline, CDR1 LGHNA and CDR2 YSLEER. The ends were cut back, 1 base at V and 4 bases at J, with 14 bases in the middle. In nucleotides, the CDR3 is TGCGCCAGCAGCCAAGGATCCGGGAGTGGGTACGAGCAGTACTTC. Protein: CASSQGSGSGYEQYF.

The rearrangement joins TRBV5-1 to TRBJ1-1, with D possibly matching TRBD1 (5 bases). V lost 4 bases to trimming and J lost 0 bases, with 10 bases between them. Looked up from germline, CDR1 is SGHRS and CDR2 is YFSETQ. This CDR3 contains 14 residues. The CDR3 region is CASSLGHLNTEAFF. The CDR3 nucleotides read TGCGCCAGCAGCCTAGGACACCTGAACACTGAAGCTTTCTTT.